The clone carrying this T cell receptor beta chain was found a few times. TCRdb's table, derived via immunoSEQ multiplex PCR, lists solely in-frame clones and lacks some. The sample yields approximately 85,000 clones, approximately 95% seen once. This specimen belongs to a study of technical replicates of blood from a handful of donors. The CDR3 length is 15 residues. Germline CDR1 and CDR2: SGHRS and YFSETQ. V was clipped by 4 bases and J by 7 bases; unmatched bases: 8. This receptor was taken from a human donor in good health. The rearrangement links TRBV5-1 to TRBJ1-6; 7 nucleotides match TRBD1. Material for sequencing was T cells isolated from PBMCs. The CDR3 spells CASSPSTGWNSPLHF. In DNA, the CDR3 is TGCGCCAGCAGCCCTTCGACAGGGTGGAATTCACCCCTCCACTTT.